The 9 T cell receptor beta chains below all came from one sample that was sequenced in a study of T-cell memory formation after mild COVID-19. TCRdb reprocessed the 5' RACE reads with MiXCR, giving one entry per CDR3 protein. The sample has 500,000 to 600,000 distinct CDR3 sequences; roughly 18% are singletons. The specimen sequenced was PBMCs or a T cell subset sorted from them (not recorded which). Every receptor here comes from an adult woman who had mild COVID-19 (a few samples of this study predate the infection). Cell type and time point are not known.

As DNA, the CDR3 is TGTGCCAGCAGCTTAGTGTCTAGCGGAATACAAGAGACCCAGTACTTC. Its translation is CASSLVSSGIQETQYF. V usage is TRBV13 and J usage is TRBJ2-5; 7 nucleotides align to TRBD2. J gave up 2 bases and V 1 base, and 7 bases lay outside the gene matches. The length of the CDR3 is 16 residues. Germline CDR1 reads PRHDT; CDR2 reads FYEKMQ (reference sequence).

The CDR3 reads CARPLGIRTGETQYF. The CDR3 DNA is TGTGCCAGACCGCTCGGGATCCGGACAGGAGAGACCCAGTACTTC. The chain has TRBV18 and TRBJ2-5, with 7 nucleotides matching TRBD1. The germline CDR1 and CDR2 sequences are KGHSH and LQKENI. The CDR3 runs 15 residues. J lost 4 bases, V lost 9 bases, and 14 bases had no gene match.

The sample holds a few counts of this clonotype. The gene calls are TRBV7-9 and TRBJ2-1, with D perhaps matching TRBD1 or TRBD2 (6 bases each). From germline, CDR1 is SEHNR and CDR2 FQNEAQ (reference sequence). The CDR3 length is 17 residues. V shed 2 bases and J shed 2 bases, with 16 bases lying between them. CDR3 coding DNA: TGTGCCAGCAGCTTATATTTGGGGGGCAAAACCTACAATGAGCAGTTCTTC. This encodes CASSLYLGGKTYNEQFF.

The chain uses TRBV7-9 and TRBJ1-5; tentative D call: TRBD1 (6 bases). V was cut by 6 bases and J by 3 bases, with 12 bases left in between. CDR3 length equals 14 residues. The germline CDR1 and CDR2 sequences are SEHNR and FQNEAQ (reference sequence). As DNA, the CDR3 is TGTGCCAGCAGTCTACAGGGCCCCAATCAGCCCCAGCATTTT. Translation: CASSLQGPNQPQHF.

V and J are TRBV6-2 or TRBV6-3 and TRBJ2-2; D perhaps matches TRBD2 (5 bases). The CDR3 sequence is 16 residues long. Trimming removed 6 bases at V and 5 bases at J, with 19 bases between. Germline V gives CDR1 MNHEY, CDR2 SVGEGT. The CDR3 nucleotides read TGTGCCAGCAGATCCTACCTAGCCTCGGAAACCGGGGAGCTGTTTTTT. Translated, it gives CASRSYLASETGELFF.

The table lists this clonotype with a few counts. This chain connects TRBV10-2 to TRBJ2-3, with 8 nucleotides matching TRBD2. Unmatched junction bases numbered 6, after V lost 0 bases and J lost 1 base. CDR3 length: 17 residues. Germline V lookup: CDR1 WSHSY, CDR2 SAAADI. The CDR3 here is CASSESVAGRRTDTQYF. In DNA, the CDR3 is TGCGCCAGCAGTGAGTCGGTAGCGGGGAGACGCACAGATACGCAGTATTTT.

This clonotype has only one observation. V usage is TRBV3-1 and J usage is TRBJ2-7; 12 bases fit TRBD2. The CDR3 has 17 amino acids. V shed 0 bases, J shed 5 bases, and the junction held 8 bases outside the gene matches. Germline V gene data show CDR1 as LGHDT and CDR2 as YNNKEL (reference sequence). CDR3 DNA sequence: TGTGCCAGCAGCCAAGATCGGCTAGCGGGGGGGCCCCACGAGCAGTACTTC. It codes for CASSQDRLAGGPHEQYF.

The CDR3 protein is CATSDPLAGGRETQYF. CDR3 bases: TGTGCCACCAGTGATCCTCTCGCTGGGGGGAGAGAGACCCAGTACTTC. The rearrangement uses TRBV24-1 and TRBJ2-5, with D possibly being TRBD2 (6 bases). V was trimmed by 3 bases and J by 4 bases, leaving 17 bases between them. The CDR3 contains 16 residues. Germline-derived CDR1 and CDR2 are KGHDR and SFDVKD.

V is TRBV4-1 and J is TRBJ2-1, with TRBD1 matching 8 bases. After removal of 2 bases from V and 4 bases from J, the junction contained 10 bases not matched to a gene. Germline assignment: CDR1 MGHRA and CDR2 YSYEKL. The CDR3 extends over 17 amino acids. CDR3 DNA: TGCGCCAGCAGCCAAACCCTAACAGGGGGTCCATACAATGAGCAGTTCTTC. As protein: CASSQTLTGGPYNEQFF.